These T cell receptor beta chains were read from a single sample in a study of Ad26.COV2.S vaccination and SARS-CoV-2 variants. Clones were sequenced by immunoSEQ multiplex PCR, and TCRdb holds only the in-frame ones, with some missing. The top ten clones hold 3.9% of a sample with about 350,000 clones, about 91% of them seen once. The sample consisted of peripheral blood, taken after recovery from COVID-19. The receptors derive from a human donor who had recovered from COVID-19. Each CDR3 is given with its conserved first and last residue. D genes are given only for firm matches. Not all rows give a size; the values are once, few, many and, for expanded clones, a class.

-	TRBV2	-	TRBJ2-7	CASLKVNEQYF	TGTGCCAGCCTGAAGGTCAACGAGCAGTACTTC
once	TRBV27	TRBD1	TRBJ1-5	CASSLGTGGPQPQHF	TGTGCCAGCAGTTTGGGTACAGGGGGCCCTCAGCCCCAGCATTTT
-	TRBV18	TRBD1	TRBJ1-2	CASSPGQGNYGYTF	TGTGCCAGTTCCCCGGGACAGGGAAACTATGGCTACACCTTC
-	TRBV19	-	TRBJ2-4	CASSGPLAKNIQYF	TGTGCCAGCTCGGGACCGCTAGCCAAAAACATTCAGTACTTC
-	TRBV4-1	-	TRBJ1-2	CASSQGVVGPSNYGYTF	TGCGCCAGCAGCCAAGGGGTTGTTGGCCCTTCAAACTATGGCTACACCTTC
-	TRBV6-5	-	TRBJ2-1	CASSYLGLGGYNEQFF	TGTGCCAGCAGTTACCTTGGGCTAGGGGGCTACAATGAGCAGTTCTTC
-	TRBV10-2	-	TRBJ2-7	CASSEPTKQYF	TGCGCCAGCAGTGAACCAACTAAGCAGTACTTC
-	TRBV11-2	TRBD1	TRBJ2-1	CASSLVSGQYNEQFF	TGTGCCAGCAGCTTAGTGTCGGGACAGTACAATGAGCAGTTCTTC
-	TRBV3-1/TRBV3-2	-	TRBJ2-5	CASSHRGLETQYF	TGTGCCAGCAGCCACAGGGGTTTAGAGACCCAGTACTTC
once	TRBV27	-	TRBJ1-5	CASSFNRPDSRDQPQHF	TGTGCCAGCAGTTTCAACAGGCCGGACTCGAGGGATCAGCCCCAGCATTTT
-	TRBV27	-	TRBJ1-1	CASSSTGGPLGTEAFF	TGTGCCAGCAGCTCCACTGGGGGCCCCTTGGGCACTGAAGCTTTCTTT
-	TRBV7-9	TRBD2	TRBJ2-1	CASSPSGLSYNEQFF	TGTGCCAGCAGTCCTAGCGGCCTCTCCTACAATGAGCAGTTCTTC
-	TRBV9	-	TRBJ2-7	CASSVDGQGREQYF	TGTGCCAGCAGCGTAGACGGGCAAGGGAGAGAGCAGTACTTC
-	TRBV18	-	TRBJ1-1	CASSPPQREAFF	TGTGCCAGCTCACCACCGCAGAGAGAAGCTTTCTTT
-	TRBV7-2	-	TRBJ2-3	CASSLEGIGTDTQYF	TGTGCCAGCAGCTTAGAGGGAATCGGCACAGATACGCAGTATTTT
-	TRBV2	-	TRBJ2-3	CASHELTDTQYF	TGTGCCAGCCACGAATTAACAGATACGCAGTATTTT
-	TRBV7-2	-	TRBJ2-3	CASSDSGNPDTQYF	TGTGCCAGCAGTGACTCCGGGAACCCAGATACGCAGTATTTT
once	TRBV6-2/TRBV6-3	-	TRBJ2-6	CASSYPGGDSGANVLTF	TGTGCCAGCAGTTACCCCGGCGGGGACTCCGGGGCCAACGTCCTGACTTTC
-	TRBV2	-	TRBJ1-2	CASSPVNYGYTF	TGTGCCAGCAGCCCTGTTAACTATGGCTACACCTTC
-	TRBV5-1	-	TRBJ1-3	CASSYNGGDTIYF	TGCGCCAGCAGCTATAATGGGGGAGACACCATATATTTT
-	TRBV19	-	TRBJ2-7	CASSIGLGVPYEQYF	TGTGCCAGTAGTATTGGGCTCGGGGTCCCCTACGAGCAGTACTTC
-	TRBV13	-	TRBJ1-6	CASSFRGRNSPLHF	TGTGCCAGCAGCTTCCGGGGGCGGAATTCACCCCTCCACTTT
-	TRBV29-1	TRBD1	TRBJ1-1	CSVKKGVDRGREAFF	TGCAGCGTTAAAAAGGGGGTTGACAGGGGGCGTGAAGCTTTCTTT
-	TRBV11-2	-	TRBJ2-3	CASSLGGQGDTQYF	TGTGCCAGCAGCTTAGGGGGGCAGGGAGATACGCAGTATTTT
-	TRBV10-3	-	TRBJ2-5	CAIRSEETQYF	TGTGCCATCAGAAGTGAAGAGACCCAGTACTTC
-	TRBV5-5	-	TRBJ2-4	CASSSEVSGRLNIQYF	TGTGCCAGCAGCTCAGAAGTTTCAGGGCGATTGAACATTCAGTACTTC
-	TRBV12-3/TRBV12-4	-	TRBJ1-6	CASRSQGNSPLHF	TGTGCCAGCAGGTCTCAGGGTAATTCACCCCTCCACTTT
-	TRBV7-9	-	TRBJ1-1	CASIVEGTEAFF	TGTGCCAGCATCGTCGAGGGCACTGAAGCTTTCTTT
-	TRBV11-2	TRBD2	TRBJ2-3	CASSLDGLGLAPDTQYF	TGTGCCAGCAGCTTAGACGGGCTGGGACTAGCCCCTGATACGCAGTATTTT
-	TRBV13	-	TRBJ2-1	CASSLGPRWGGEQFF	TGTGCCAGCAGCTTAGGGCCCAGGTGGGGCGGGGAGCAGTTCTTC
-	TRBV18	TRBD1	TRBJ1-2	CASSPNRGQDGYTF	TGTGCCAGCTCACCAAACAGGGGGCAGGATGGCTACACCTTC
-	TRBV13	-	TRBJ2-3	CASSFGQLTDTQYF	TGTGCCAGCAGCTTCGGACAGCTCACAGATACGCAGTATTTT
-	TRBV11-2	-	TRBJ1-4	CASSSWDWGGTTNEKLFF	TGTGCCAGCAGCTCATGGGATTGGGGGGGGACAACTAATGAAAAACTGTTTTTT
-	TRBV5-4	-	TRBJ1-1	CASSFEAAMNTEAFF	TGTGCCAGCAGCTTTGAGGCAGCGATGAACACTGAAGCTTTCTTT
-	TRBV9	-	TRBJ2-5	CASSDLSSSQETQYF	TGTGCCAGCAGCGACCTTAGCAGCTCCCAAGAGACCCAGTACTTC
-	TRBV7-2	TRBD1	TRBJ2-7	CASSSPGQGYEQYF	TGTGCCAGCAGCTCGCCGGGACAGGGCTACGAGCAGTACTTC
-	TRBV5-1	-	TRBJ1-2	CASPRGDFFYPPPGYTF	TGCGCCAGCCCTCGGGGGGACTTCTTTTACCCTCCTCCTGGCTACACCTTC
-	TRBV6-1	-	TRBJ2-5	CASSDLRGRETQYF	TGTGCCAGCAGTGATTTAAGGGGTAGGGAGACCCAGTACTTC
-	TRBV19	-	TRBJ1-1	CASSIGRSTEAFF	TGTGCCAGTAGTATAGGTCGGAGCACTGAAGCTTTCTTT
-	TRBV4-2	-	TRBJ1-1	CASSQGNVKTEAFF	TGTGCCAGCAGCCAAGGCAATGTGAAGACTGAAGCTTTCTTT
-	TRBV7-8	-	TRBJ2-1	CASSLAGLPQADLYNEQFF	TGTGCCAGCAGCTTAGCGGGGCTTCCTCAAGCGGATCTCTACAATGAGCAGTTCTTC
-	TRBV7-9	TRBD1	TRBJ1-1	CASRGDRAHTEAFF	TGTGCCAGCAGGGGAGACAGGGCCCACACTGAAGCTTTCTTT
once	TRBV19	TRBD2	TRBJ2-5	CASSIDAWGGPGETQYF	TGTGCCAGTAGTATAGACGCCTGGGGGGGACCGGGAGAGACCCAGTACTTC